The present T cell receptor (beta chain) was sequenced within a study of blood T cell repertoires in COVID-19. Study information: Some COVID-19 samples were acute and others convalescent; all came from the United States, Italy and Spain. The analysed material was cDNA or gDNA that came from T cells, B-cell-depleted T cells, or PBMCs.

This CDR3 is built from 16 residues. The V gene end was trimmed by 6 bases and the J gene end by 4 bases; junction bases not matched to a gene: 13. Per germline, CDR1 LNHDA and CDR2 SQIVND (reference sequence). Per the original data handling: Nucleated cell number was recorded as an estimate derived from reference gene primer amplification. Clones were sequenced by immunoSEQ multiplex PCR, and TCRdb holds only the in-frame ones, with some missing. For V, J and clone size, that table is used; D and trimming come from the DNA. The sample lists under 150,000 clones, just over 75% occurring once. The clonotype comes from a human donor in a cohort sampled during active COVID-19. The sample consisted of peripheral blood. This chain uses TRBV19 with TRBJ1-2; TRBD1 agrees at 8 bases. The CDR3 sequence: CASRATDRGDFYGYTF. The CDR3 DNA reads TGTGCCAGTAGGGCCACCGACAGGGGCGATTTCTATGGCTACACCTTC.